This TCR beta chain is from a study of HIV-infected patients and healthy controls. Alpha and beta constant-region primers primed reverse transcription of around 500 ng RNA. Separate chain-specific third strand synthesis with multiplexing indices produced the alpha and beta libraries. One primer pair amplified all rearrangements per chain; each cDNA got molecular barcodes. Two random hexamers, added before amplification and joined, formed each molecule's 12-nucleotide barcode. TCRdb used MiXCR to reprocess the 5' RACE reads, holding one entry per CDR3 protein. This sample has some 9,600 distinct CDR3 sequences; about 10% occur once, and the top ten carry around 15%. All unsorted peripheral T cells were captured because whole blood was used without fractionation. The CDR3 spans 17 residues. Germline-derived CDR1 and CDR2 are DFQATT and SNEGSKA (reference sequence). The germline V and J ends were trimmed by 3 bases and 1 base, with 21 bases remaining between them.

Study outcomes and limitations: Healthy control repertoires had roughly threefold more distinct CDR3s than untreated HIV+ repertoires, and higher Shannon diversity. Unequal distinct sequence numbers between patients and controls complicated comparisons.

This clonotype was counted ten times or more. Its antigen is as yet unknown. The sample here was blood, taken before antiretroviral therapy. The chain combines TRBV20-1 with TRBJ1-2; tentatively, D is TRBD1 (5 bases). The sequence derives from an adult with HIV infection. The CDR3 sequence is CSASISGGGRINYGYTF. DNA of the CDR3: TGCAGTGCTAGCATTTCGGGGGGAGGTAGAATTAACTATGGCTACACCTTC.